This T cell receptor beta chain was obtained from a study of cytomegalovirus exposure and HLA in healthy donors. Study information: The same platform as the roughly 700 first-cohort repertoires was used for the 120 or so validation repertoires, a later analysis reported. Whole-study findings and limits: In vitro assays verified that three CMV-associated chains recognized CMV antigens specifically. Investigators reported around 150 TCR beta chains as tied to cytomegalovirus. Rarity marked most TCR sequences, yet some public TCRs occurred in many donors.

As for this clone: Its antigen is currently unknown.

Germline values: CDR1 SGHVS, CDR2 FQNEAQ. The CDR3 totals 16 residues. V was pared by 4 bases and J by 7 bases, with 20 bases between. Method: immunoSEQ multiplex PCR; TCRdb's copy keeps in-frame clones and lacks some. This table has some 190,000 clones, 86% appearing once. The J gene is TRBJ2-1, the V gene TRBV7-8, with D perhaps TRBD1 (5 bases). This TCR was recovered from a young woman in good health and CMV-seronegative. The sequenced sample consisted of PBMCs. CDR3 in DNA: TGTGCCAGCAGCTCCTGGACGCCGATCCCAGGGAATGAGCAGTTCTTC. Residues: CASSSWTPIPGNEQFF. Full variable domain (outside the CDR3, taken from reference TRBV7-8 and TRBJ2-1): GAGVSQSPRYKVAKRGQDVALRCDPISGHVSLFWYQQALGQGPEFLTYFQNEAQLDKSGLPSDRFFAERPEGSVSTLKIQRTQQEDSAVYLCASSSWTPIPGNEQFFGPGTRLTVL.